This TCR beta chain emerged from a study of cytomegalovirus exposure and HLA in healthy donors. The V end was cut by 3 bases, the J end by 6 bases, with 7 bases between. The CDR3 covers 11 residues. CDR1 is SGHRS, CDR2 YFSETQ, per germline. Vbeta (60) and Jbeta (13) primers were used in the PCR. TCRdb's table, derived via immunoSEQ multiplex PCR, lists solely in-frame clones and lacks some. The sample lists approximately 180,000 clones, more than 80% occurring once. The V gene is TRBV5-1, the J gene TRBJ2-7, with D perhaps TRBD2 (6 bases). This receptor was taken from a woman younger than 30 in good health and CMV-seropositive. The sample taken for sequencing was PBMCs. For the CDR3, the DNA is TGCGCCAGCAGCTACGGGGGCGAGCAGTACTTC. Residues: CASSYGGEQYF.